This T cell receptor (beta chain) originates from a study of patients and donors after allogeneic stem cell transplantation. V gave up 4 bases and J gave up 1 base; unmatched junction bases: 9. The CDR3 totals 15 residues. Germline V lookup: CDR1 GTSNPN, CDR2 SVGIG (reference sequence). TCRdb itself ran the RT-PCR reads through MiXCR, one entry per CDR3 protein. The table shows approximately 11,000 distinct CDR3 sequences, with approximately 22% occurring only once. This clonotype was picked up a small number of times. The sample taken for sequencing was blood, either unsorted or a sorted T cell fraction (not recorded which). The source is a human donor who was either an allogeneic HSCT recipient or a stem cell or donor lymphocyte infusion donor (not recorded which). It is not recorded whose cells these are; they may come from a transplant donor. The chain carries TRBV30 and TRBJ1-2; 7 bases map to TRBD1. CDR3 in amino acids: CAWKHPGQLNYGYTF. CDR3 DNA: TGTGCCTGGAAGCACCCGGGACAGCTTAACTATGGCTACACCTTC.